A single sample is the source of the 20 T cell receptor beta chains below, sequenced in a study of cytomegalovirus exposure and HLA in healthy donors. The PCR ran on 60 Vbeta and 13 Jbeta primers. Clones were sequenced by immunoSEQ multiplex PCR, and TCRdb holds only the in-frame ones, with some missing. This table holds about 160,000 clones, approximately 80% found once. Input material: PBMCs. Every receptor here comes from a woman aged 18-35 years in good health and CMV-seronegative.

This chain links TRBV4-1 with TRBJ2-5; no clear D gene. Near its end, the DNA agrees better with TRBJ2-7, so the J call may be wrong. The CDR3 has 13 residues. The germline V gene encodes CDR1 MGHRA and CDR2 YSYEKL. The CDR3 nucleotides read TGCGCCAGCAGCCAAGATCCGGTCTACGAGCAGTACTTC. Its translation: CASSQDPVYEQYF.

V and J are TRBV7-9 and TRBJ2-6; 9 bases match TRBD1. CDR3 length: 19 amino acids. V gave up 8 bases and J gave up 2 bases; unmatched junction bases: 16. CDR1 is SEHNR, CDR2 FQNEAQ, per germline (reference sequence). The CDR3 DNA is TGTGCCAGCGGCAGCTCGCGGGACAGGGTATTGCCTGGGGCCAACGTCCTGACTTTC. It encodes CASGSSRDRVLPGANVLTF. Combining the CDR3 with reference TRBV7-9 and TRBJ2-6 gives the whole variable domain DTGVSQNPRHKITKRGQNVTFRCDPISEHNRLYWYRQTLGQGPEFLTYFQNEAQLEKSRLLSDRFSAERPKGSFSTLEIQRTEQGDSAMYLCASGSSRDRVLPGANVLTFGAGSRLTVL.

This clone was observed a handful of times. This rearrangement joins TRBV6-5 to TRBJ2-7; no definite D call. CDR1 and CDR2 (germline): MNHEY, SVGAGI. Trimming removed 2 bases from V and 4 bases from J, with 12 bases in between. The CDR3 is made up of 14 amino acids. For the CDR3, the DNA is TGTGCCAGCAGTTACCGCCCAGGAATTTACGAGCAGTACTTC. This codes for CASSYRPGIYEQYF.

This clone was recorded once. The J gene is TRBJ1-4, the V gene TRBV5-8, with TRBD1 matching over 9 bases. The CDR3 loop spans 16 amino acids. With 1 base clipped from V and 8 bases from J, the junction kept 9 bases outside the gene matches. The germline V gene has CDR1 SGHTS and CDR2 YDEGEE. The CDR3 DNA follows: TGTGCCAGCAGCTTGACAGGGGGCGCCACCGGAGAAAAACTGTTTTTT. It encodes CASSLTGGATGEKLFF.

This chain joins TRBV4-1 and TRBJ1-1; D uncertain. Looked up from germline, CDR1 is MGHRA and CDR2 is YSYEKL. The CDR3 is made up of 15 amino acids. The V end was cut by 2 bases, the J end by 1 base, with 11 bases between. The CDR3 protein is CASSQPARGNTEAFF. CDR3 nucleotide sequence: TGCGCCAGCAGCCAACCCGCAAGAGGGAACACTGAAGCTTTCTTT.

The chain combines TRBV5-4 with TRBJ1-2, with 7 bases lining up with TRBD1. V dropped 1 base and J dropped 7; count of bases not matched to a gene: 7. This CDR3 comprises 14 residues. Germline assignment: CDR1 SGHNT and CDR2 YYREEE (reference sequence). The CDR3 DNA reads TGTGCCAGCAGCTTGCCAGGGGACAGTGTTGGCTACACCTTC. As protein: CASSLPGDSVGYTF.

The chain combines TRBV6-5 with TRBJ1-1; 7 bases are a match to TRBD1. Germline assignment: CDR1 MNHEY and CDR2 SVGAGI. Trimming took 2 bases from V and 4 from J; bases not matched to a gene: 4. This CDR3 is 14 amino acids long. In nucleotides, the CDR3 is TGTGCCAGCAGTTACGGTTCAGGGGGCACTGAAGCTTTCTTT. It specifies CASSYGSGGTEAFF.

The V call is TRBV5-1, the J call TRBJ2-7; 15 bases line up with TRBD2. The germline gives CDR1 SGHRS, CDR2 YFSETQ. The V and J ends lost 5 bases and 11 bases, in that order; junction bases with no gene match: 5. This CDR3 contains 13 residues. The DNA for the CDR3 is TGCGCCAGCAGTAGAGGACTAGCGGGAGGGGAGTACTTC. It is translated as CASSRGLAGGEYF. Supplemented by reference TRBV5-1 and TRBJ2-7, the full variable domain reads KAGVTQTPRYLIKTRGQQVTLSCSPISGHRSVSWYQQTPGQGLQFLFEYFSETQRNKGNFPGRFSGRQFSNSRSEMNVSTLELGDSALYLCASSRGLAGGEYFGPGTRLTVT.

The rearrangement links TRBV6-5 to TRBJ2-3, with a weak D call TRBD2 (5 bases). The CDR3 totals 14 residues. Per germline, CDR1 MNHEY and CDR2 SVGAGI. V lost 4 bases, J lost 3 bases, and 11 bases lay in between. The CDR3, as DNA: TGTGCCAGCAGTTGGAGGAGTTTGACAGATACGCAGTATTTT. It encodes CASSWRSLTDTQYF.

V is TRBV9 and J is TRBJ2-7; TRBD2 matches at 7 bases. The CDR3 length is 15 residues. The J segment lost 1 base and the V segment lost 0 bases, leaving 4 bases of the junction unmatched. From germline, CDR1 is SGDLS and CDR2 YYNGEE. CDR3 residues: CASSVGPSGSYEQYF. In DNA form, the CDR3 reads TGTGCCAGCAGCGTAGGTCCTAGCGGTTCCTACGAGCAGTACTTC.

This clone was seen a few times. V gene TRBV25-1 combines with J gene TRBJ1-2; possibly TRBD1 for D (5 bases). This CDR3 contains 17 residues. Germline V gene lookup returns CDR1 MGHDK and CDR2 SYGVNS. V was shortened by 3 bases and J by 4 bases, with 21 bases between the two germline ends. CDR3 protein: CASSDLRGRGLGYGYTF. In DNA form, the CDR3 reads TGTGCCAGCAGTGATTTGAGAGGGCGGGGGTTGGGCTATGGCTACACCTTC.

The chain joins TRBV11-2 to TRBJ1-4, with a tentative D call TRBD1 (6 bases). V lost 4 bases to trimming and J lost 4 bases, with 16 bases between them. CDR3 length equals 16 residues. Per the germline V gene, CDR1 is SGHAT and CDR2 is FQNNGV. In DNA, the CDR3 is TGTGCCAGCAGCTCCACCAAGGGGGTTGGTAATGAAAAACTGTTTTTT. This translates into CASSSTKGVGNEKLFF. Based on the CDR3 plus reference TRBV11-2 and TRBJ1-4, the full variable domain is EAGVAQSPRYKIIEKRQSVAFWCNPISGHATLYWYQQILGQGPKLLIQFQNNGVVDDSQLPKDRFSAERLKGVDSTLKIQPAKLEDSAVYLCASSSTKGVGNEKLFFGSGTQLSVL.

The chain employs TRBV5-6 and TRBJ2-1; 7 bases align to TRBD1. The germline V gene has CDR1 SGHDT and CDR2 YYEEEE. V was pared by 0 bases and J by 8 bases, with 11 bases of the junction left unmatched. The CDR3 has 16 amino acids. The CDR3 spells CASSLAGTGVRDEQFF. In DNA form, the CDR3 reads TGTGCCAGCAGCTTGGCCGGTACAGGGGTTCGGGATGAGCAGTTCTTC.

The gene calls are TRBV7-2 and TRBJ1-1; D is uncertain. Trimming left V 1 base short and J 1 base short, with 10 bases between. CDR1 and CDR2 (germline): SGHTA, FQGNSA. The CDR3 has 15 amino acids. The CDR3 loop is CASSLGILTNTEAFF. DNA for the CDR3: TGTGCCAGCAGCTTAGGTATCCTAACGAACACTGAAGCTTTCTTT.

The CDR3 is CASSVAGEGGELFF. The CDR3, as DNA: TGTGCCAGCAGCGTAGCGGGAGAAGGCGGGGAGCTGTTTTTT. The genes are TRBV6-5 and TRBJ2-2, with 9 bases that match TRBD2. CDR3 size: 14 residues. CDR1 and CDR2 from the germline V gene are MNHEY and SVGAGI. The V and J ends lost 6 bases and 7 bases, in that order; junction bases with no gene match: 6.

The chain has TRBV28 and TRBJ2-7; possible D gene TRBD1, 6 bases. CDR3 length equals 15 residues. V lost 6 bases and J 0 bases, leaving 15 bases between the germline ends. Germline CDR1 and CDR2: MDHEN and SYDVKM. The CDR3 spells CASRAGTPGSYEQYF. The CDR3 region has the DNA TGTGCCAGCAGAGCCGGGACACCCGGCTCCTACGAGCAGTACTTC.

The chain has TRBV7-9 and TRBJ1-4; 9 bases are a match to TRBD1. Germline CDR1 and CDR2: SEHNR and FQNEAQ (reference sequence). The CDR3 covers 15 residues. J was trimmed by 7 bases and V by 5 bases; bases with no gene match: 8. The chain's CDR3 is CASSRRTGEGEKLFF. The CDR3, as DNA: TGTGCCAGCAGCCGCCGGACAGGGGAAGGTGAAAAACTGTTTTTT.

This clone appeared a few times. The CDR3 spells CASSPGRNTEAFF. CDR3 in DNA: TGTGCCAGCAGCCCGGGGAGGAACACTGAAGCTTTCTTT. V usage is TRBV7-9 and J usage is TRBJ1-1; D unclear. There are 13 residues in the CDR3. Trimming cost V 5 bases and J 1 base, with 8 bases left between them. The germline CDR1 and CDR2 sequences are SEHNR and FQNEAQ (reference sequence).

This chain uses TRBV6-1 with TRBJ2-1; TRBD1 matches at 8 bases. CDR1 and CDR2 (germline): MNHNS, SASEGT. The CDR3 loop spans 15 amino acids. With V trimmed by 4 bases and J by 1 base, 3 bases remained unmatched. CDR3 region: CASSGTGWSYNEQFF. The CDR3 region has the DNA TGTGCCAGCAGTGGGACAGGGTGGTCCTACAATGAGCAGTTCTTC.

The rearrangement links TRBV19 to TRBJ2-7; TRBD1 might be the D (6 bases). The V gene's germline CDR1 is LNHDA and CDR2 SQIVND (reference sequence). The germline V and J ends were trimmed by 5 bases and 4 bases, with 18 bases remaining between them. This CDR3 is 15 amino acids long. This chain's CDR3 is CASSGKGQSQYEQYF. In nucleotides, the CDR3 is TGTGCCAGTAGTGGAAAAGGACAGAGCCAGTACGAGCAGTACTTC.